The subject of this entry is one T cell receptor (beta chain). This specimen belongs to a study of chronic HIV infection and antiretroviral therapy. CDR1 MNHNY and CDR2 SVGAGI come from the germline V gene (reference sequence). The CDR3 extends over 13 amino acids. After removal of 5 bases from V and 4 bases from J, the junction contained 4 bases not matched to a gene. TCRdb reprocessed the 5' RACE reads via MiXCR and lists one record per CDR3 protein. The sample includes some 43,000 distinct CDR3 sequences, about 18% of them seen just once. Sequenced: peripheral blood. The sequence came from an adult who had HIV and had not received antiretroviral therapy, or was an uninfected healthy control (not recorded which). The rearrangement links TRBV6-6 to TRBJ1-2, with 7 positions matching TRBD1. The CDR3 coding sequence is TGTGCCAGCAGTAAAGGGACAGTCTATGGCTACACCTTC. This translates into CASSKGTVYGYTF.